This T cell receptor beta chain was retrieved from a study of CD4 and CD8 cells across lung adenocarcinoma regions. The germline V gene has CDR1 MNHNS and CDR2 SASEGT. V shed 6 bases, J shed 4 bases, and the junction held 8 bases outside the gene matches. The length of the CDR3 is 15 residues. TCRdb recomputed calls from the PCR reads with MiXCR, one row per CDR3 protein. Seen here are about 25,000 distinct CDR3 sequences, around 53% observed once, and the top ten hold around 44%. Localized lung adenocarcinoma, a non-small cell lung cancer, affected the donors. Material for sequencing was CD8+ T cells from the center of a lung tumor. The chain carries TRBV6-1 and TRBJ2-3; 9 bases line up with TRBD1. This sequence was found in a male donor with lung adenocarcinoma. The CD4 and CD8 labels of this study may be unreliable. CDR3 protein: CASSRTGGLSDTQYF. DNA of the CDR3: TGTGCCAGCAGCAGAACAGGGGGCCTCTCAGATACGCAGTATTTT.